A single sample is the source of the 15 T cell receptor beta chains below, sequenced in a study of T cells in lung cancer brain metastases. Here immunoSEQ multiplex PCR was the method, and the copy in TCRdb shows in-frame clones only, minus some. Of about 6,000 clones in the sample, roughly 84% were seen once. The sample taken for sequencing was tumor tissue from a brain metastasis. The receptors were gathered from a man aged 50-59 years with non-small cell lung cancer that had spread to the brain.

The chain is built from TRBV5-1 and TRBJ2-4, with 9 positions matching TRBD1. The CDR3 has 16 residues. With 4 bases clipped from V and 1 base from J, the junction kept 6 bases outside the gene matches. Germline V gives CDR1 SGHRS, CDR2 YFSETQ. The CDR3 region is CASSTRTGEAKNIQYF. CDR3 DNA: TGCGCCAGCAGCACACGGACAGGGGAGGCCAAAAACATTCAGTACTTC.

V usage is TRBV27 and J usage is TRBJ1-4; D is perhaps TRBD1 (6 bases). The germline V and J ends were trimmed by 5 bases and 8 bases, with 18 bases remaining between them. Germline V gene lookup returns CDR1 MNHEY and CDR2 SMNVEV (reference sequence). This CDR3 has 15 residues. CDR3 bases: TGTGCCAGCAGTCCGCGGACAGCGGCTGACGAAAAACTGTTTTTT. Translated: CASSPRTAADEKLFF.

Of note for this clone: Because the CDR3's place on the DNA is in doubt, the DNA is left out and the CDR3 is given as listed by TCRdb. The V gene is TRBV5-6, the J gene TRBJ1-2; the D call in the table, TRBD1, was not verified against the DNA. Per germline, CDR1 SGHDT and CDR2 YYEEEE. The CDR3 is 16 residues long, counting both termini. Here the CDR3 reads CASSFGTGAGSYGYTF.

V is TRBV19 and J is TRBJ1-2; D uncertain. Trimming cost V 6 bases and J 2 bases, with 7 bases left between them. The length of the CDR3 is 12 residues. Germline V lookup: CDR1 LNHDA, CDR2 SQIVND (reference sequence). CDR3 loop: CASRSDNYGYTF. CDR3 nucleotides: TGTGCCAGTAGGTCAGACAACTATGGCTACACCTTC.

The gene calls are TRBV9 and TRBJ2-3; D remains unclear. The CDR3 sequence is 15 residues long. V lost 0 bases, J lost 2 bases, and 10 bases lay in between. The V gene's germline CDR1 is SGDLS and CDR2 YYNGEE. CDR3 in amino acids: CASSVEGGSTDTQYF. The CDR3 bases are TGTGCCAGCAGCGTAGAGGGCGGCTCCACAGATACGCAGTATTTT.

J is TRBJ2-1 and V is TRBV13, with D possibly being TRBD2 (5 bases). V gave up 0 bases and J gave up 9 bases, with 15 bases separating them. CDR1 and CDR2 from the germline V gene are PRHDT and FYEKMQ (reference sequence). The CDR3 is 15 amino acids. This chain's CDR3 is CASSLGVFGNGEQFF. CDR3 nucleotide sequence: TGTGCCAGCAGCTTAGGGGTTTTCGGGAATGGTGAGCAGTTCTTC.

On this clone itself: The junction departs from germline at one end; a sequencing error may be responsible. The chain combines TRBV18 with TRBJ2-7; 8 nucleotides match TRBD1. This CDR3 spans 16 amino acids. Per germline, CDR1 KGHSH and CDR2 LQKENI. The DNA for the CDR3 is TGTGCCAGTTCACCACCGATGGGACAGGCCTCCGACGAGCAGTACTTC. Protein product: CASSPPMGQASDEQYF.

Here the CDR3 reads CASSPPDGFYNEQFF. The DNA of the CDR3 is TGTGCCAGCTCACCCCCGGACGGGTTCTACAATGAGCAGTTCTTC. This rearrangement joins TRBV18 to TRBJ2-1; D remains unclear. The CDR3 has 15 residues. Trimming pared 3 bases from V and 3 bases from J, leaving 12 bases between. Germline-derived CDR1 and CDR2 are KGHSH and LQKENI.

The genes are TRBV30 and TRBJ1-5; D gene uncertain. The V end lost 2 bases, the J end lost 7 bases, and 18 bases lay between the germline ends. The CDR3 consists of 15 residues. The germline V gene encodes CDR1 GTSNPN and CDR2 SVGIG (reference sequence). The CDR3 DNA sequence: TGTGCCTGGAGTACCCCCGGGAGCCAGAGACAGCCCCAGCATTTT. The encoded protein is CAWSTPGSQRQPQHF.

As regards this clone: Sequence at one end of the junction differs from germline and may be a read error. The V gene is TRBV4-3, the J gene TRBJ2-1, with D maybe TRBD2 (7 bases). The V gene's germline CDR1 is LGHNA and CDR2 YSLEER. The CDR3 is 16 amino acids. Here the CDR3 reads CASSRRGGGNYNEQFF. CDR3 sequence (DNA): TGCGCCAGCAGCCGCCGGGGCGGGGGCAACTACAATGAGCAATTCTTC.

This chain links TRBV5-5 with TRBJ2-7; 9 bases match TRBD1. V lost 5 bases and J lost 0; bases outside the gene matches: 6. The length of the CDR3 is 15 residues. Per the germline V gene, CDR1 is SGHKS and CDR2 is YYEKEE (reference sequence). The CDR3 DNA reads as TGTGCCAGCAGGCTGACAGGGGGTAGCTCCTACGAGCAGTACTTC. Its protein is CASRLTGGSSYEQYF. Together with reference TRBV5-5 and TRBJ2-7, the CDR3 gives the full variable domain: DAGVTQSPTHLIKTRGQQVTLRCSPISGHKSVSWYQQVLGQGPQFIFQYYEKEERGRGNFPDRFSARQFPNYSSELNVNALLLGDSALYLCASRLTGGSSYEQYFGPGTRLTVT.

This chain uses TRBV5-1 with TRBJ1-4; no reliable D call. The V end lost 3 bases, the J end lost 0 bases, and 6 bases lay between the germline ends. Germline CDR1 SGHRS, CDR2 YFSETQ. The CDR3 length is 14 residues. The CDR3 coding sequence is TGCGCCAGCAGCTCGACACCAACTAATGAAAAACTGTTTTTT. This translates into CASSSTPTNEKLFF.

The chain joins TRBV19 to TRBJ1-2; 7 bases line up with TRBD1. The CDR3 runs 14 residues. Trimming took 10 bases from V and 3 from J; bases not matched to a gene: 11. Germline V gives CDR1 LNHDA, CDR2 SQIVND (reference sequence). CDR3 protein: CATKRQGQDYGYTF. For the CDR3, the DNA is TGTGCCACCAAAAGACAGGGCCAGGACTATGGCTACACCTTC.

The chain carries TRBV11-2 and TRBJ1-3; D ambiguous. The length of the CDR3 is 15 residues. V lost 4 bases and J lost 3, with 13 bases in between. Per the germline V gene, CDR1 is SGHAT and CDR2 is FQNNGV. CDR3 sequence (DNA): TGTGCCAGCAGCTCGCAGGCCGCGGGTGGAAACACCATATATTTT. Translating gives CASSSQAAGGNTIYF.

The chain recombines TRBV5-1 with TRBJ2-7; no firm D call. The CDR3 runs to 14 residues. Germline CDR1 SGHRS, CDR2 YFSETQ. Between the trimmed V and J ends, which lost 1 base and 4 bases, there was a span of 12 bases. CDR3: CASSLSRQSYEQYF. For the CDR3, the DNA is TGCGCCAGCAGCTTGTCCCGCCAGAGTTACGAGCAGTACTTC.